These 4 T cell receptor beta chains were all obtained from the same sample, sequenced in a study of T cell responses to AZD1222 COVID-19 vaccine. Libraries were prepared by immunoSEQ multiplex PCR; TCRdb keeps only in-frame clonotypes and omits some of them. The table includes 200,000 or so clones, 90% to 95% detected once. The source material was peripheral blood, sampled 28 days after the second AZD1222 dose. These receptors all stem from an adult who received the AZD1222 COVID-19 vaccine.

The rearrangement uses TRBV28 and TRBJ1-1; tentative D call: TRBD1 (5 bases). Trimming pared 6 bases from V and 0 bases from J, leaving 8 bases between. Germline loops: CDR1 MDHEN, CDR2 SYDVKM. This CDR3 spans 13 amino acids. This chain's CDR3 is CASRQALNTEAFF. DNA for the CDR3: TGTGCCAGCAGACAGGCGCTGAACACTGAAGCTTTCTTT.

The V and J genes are TRBV19 and TRBJ1-4; 8 bases match TRBD1. Looked up from germline, CDR1 is LNHDA and CDR2 is SQIVND (reference sequence). The CDR3 consists of 15 residues. V dropped 7 bases and J dropped 6; count of bases not matched to a gene: 10. In DNA, the CDR3 is TGTGCCAGTACCCCGGCCAGGGGGCGAGATGAAAAACTGTTTTTT. Its protein is CASTPARGRDEKLFF.

The chain links TRBV6-5 to TRBJ1-6, with D unclear. Germline lookup yields CDR1 MNHEY and CDR2 SVGAGI. This CDR3 comprises 15 residues. V shed 2 bases and J shed 5 bases, with 10 bases lying between them. CDR3 nucleotide sequence: TGTGCCAGCAGTTACCGGCAGCCTAATAATTCACCCCTCCACTTT. Amino acid sequence: CASSYRQPNNSPLHF.

This clone has more than one count but fewer than ten. The rearrangement joins TRBV2 to TRBJ2-2, with D perhaps TRBD2 (6 bases). V dropped 7 bases and J dropped 2 bases, with 20 bases sitting between them. The CDR3 is 17 amino acids. Germline assignment: CDR1 SNHLY and CDR2 FYNNEI. DNA for the CDR3: TGTGCCAGCACTGGGAGGAGTGTACGACGAAACACCGGGGAGCTGTTTTTT. Its translation: CASTGRSVRRNTGELFF.